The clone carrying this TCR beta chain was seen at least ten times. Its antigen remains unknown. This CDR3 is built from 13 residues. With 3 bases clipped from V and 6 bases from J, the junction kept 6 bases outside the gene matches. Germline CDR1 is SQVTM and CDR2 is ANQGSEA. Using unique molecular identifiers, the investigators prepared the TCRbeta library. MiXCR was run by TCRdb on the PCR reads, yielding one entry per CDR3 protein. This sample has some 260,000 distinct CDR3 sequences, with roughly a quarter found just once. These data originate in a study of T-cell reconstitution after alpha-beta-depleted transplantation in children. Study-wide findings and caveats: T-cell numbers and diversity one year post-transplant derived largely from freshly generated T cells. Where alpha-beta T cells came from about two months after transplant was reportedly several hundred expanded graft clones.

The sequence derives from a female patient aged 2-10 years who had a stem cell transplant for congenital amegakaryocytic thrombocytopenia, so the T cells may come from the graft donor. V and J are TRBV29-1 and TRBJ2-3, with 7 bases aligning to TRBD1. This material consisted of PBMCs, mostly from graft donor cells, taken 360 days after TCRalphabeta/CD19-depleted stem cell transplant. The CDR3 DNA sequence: TGCAGCGTTGAGGCCGGGACAGTGGATACGCAGTATTTT. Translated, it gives CSVEAGTVDTQYF.